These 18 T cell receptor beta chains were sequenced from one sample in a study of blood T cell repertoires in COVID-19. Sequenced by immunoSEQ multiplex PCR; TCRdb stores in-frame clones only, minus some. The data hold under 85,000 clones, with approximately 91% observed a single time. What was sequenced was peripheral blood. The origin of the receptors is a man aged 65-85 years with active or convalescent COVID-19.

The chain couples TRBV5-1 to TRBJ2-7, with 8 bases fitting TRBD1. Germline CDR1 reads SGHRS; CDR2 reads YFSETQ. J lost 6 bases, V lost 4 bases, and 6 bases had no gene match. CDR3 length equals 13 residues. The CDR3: CASSRGQEGEQYF. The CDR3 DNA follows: TGCGCCAGCAGCCGGGGACAGGAGGGCGAGCAGTACTTC.

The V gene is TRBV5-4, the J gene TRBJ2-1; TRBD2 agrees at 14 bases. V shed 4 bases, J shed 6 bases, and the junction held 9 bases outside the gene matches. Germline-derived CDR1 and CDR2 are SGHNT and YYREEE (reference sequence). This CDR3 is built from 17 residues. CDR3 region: CASSGGTSGGVGNEQFF. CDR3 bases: TGTGCCAGCAGCGGAGGGACTAGCGGGGGAGTTGGCAATGAGCAGTTCTTC.

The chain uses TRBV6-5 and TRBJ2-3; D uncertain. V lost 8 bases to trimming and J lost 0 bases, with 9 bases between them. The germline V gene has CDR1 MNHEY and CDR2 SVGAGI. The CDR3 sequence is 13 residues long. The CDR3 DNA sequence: TGTGCCAGCGCGGCAGAGAGCACAGATACGCAGTATTTT. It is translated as CASAAESTDTQYF.

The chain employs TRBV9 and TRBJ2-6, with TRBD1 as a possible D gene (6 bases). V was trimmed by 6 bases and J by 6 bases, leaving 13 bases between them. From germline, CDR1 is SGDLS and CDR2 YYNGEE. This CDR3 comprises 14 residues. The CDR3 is CASNSGVVANVLTF. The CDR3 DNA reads TGTGCCAGCAACTCAGGGGTCGTGGCCAACGTCCTGACTTTC.

The CDR3 region is CASSRTGGADFEQFF. The DNA of the CDR3 is TGTGCCAGCAGCCGGACAGGGGGCGCGGATTTTGAGCAGTTCTTC. The gene calls are TRBV5-4 and TRBJ2-1; 11 bases match TRBD1. Germline values: CDR1 SGHNT, CDR2 YYREEE (reference sequence). The V segment lost 4 bases and the J segment 9 bases; nucleotides outside the gene matches: 9. The CDR3 loop spans 15 amino acids. Filled out from reference TRBV5-4 and TRBJ2-1, the complete variable domain reads ETGVTQSPTHLIKTRGQQVTLRCSSQSGHNTVSWYQQALGQGPQFIFQYYREEENGRGNFPPRFSGLQFPNYSSELNVNALELDDSALYLCASSRTGGADFEQFFGPGTRLTVL.

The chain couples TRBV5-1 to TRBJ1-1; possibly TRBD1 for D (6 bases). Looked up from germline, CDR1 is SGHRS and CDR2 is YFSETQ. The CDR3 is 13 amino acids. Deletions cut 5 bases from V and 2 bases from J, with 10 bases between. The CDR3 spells CASRGQLNTEAFF. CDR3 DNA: TGCGCCAGCAGAGGACAGCTAAACACTGAAGCTTTCTTT.

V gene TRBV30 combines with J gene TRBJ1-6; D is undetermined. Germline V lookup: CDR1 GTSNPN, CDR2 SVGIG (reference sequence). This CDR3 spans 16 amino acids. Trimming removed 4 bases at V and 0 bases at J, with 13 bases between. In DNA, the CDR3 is TGTGCCTGGACCCAATCACTTAGCTCCTATAATTCACCCCTCCACTTT. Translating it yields CAWTQSLSSYNSPLHF.

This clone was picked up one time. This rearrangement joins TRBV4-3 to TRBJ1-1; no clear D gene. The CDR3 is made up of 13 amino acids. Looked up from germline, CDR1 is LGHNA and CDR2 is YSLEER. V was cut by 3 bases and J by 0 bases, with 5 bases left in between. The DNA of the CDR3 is TGCGCCAGCAGCCATCGGGTGAACACTGAAGCTTTCTTT. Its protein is CASSHRVNTEAFF.

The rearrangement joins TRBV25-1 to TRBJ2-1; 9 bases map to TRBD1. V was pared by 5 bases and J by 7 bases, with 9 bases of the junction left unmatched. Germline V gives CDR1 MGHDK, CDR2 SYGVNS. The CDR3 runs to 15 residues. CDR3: CASSPLTGGRNEQFF. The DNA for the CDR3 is TGTGCCAGCAGTCCTTTGACAGGGGGTCGAAATGAGCAGTTCTTC. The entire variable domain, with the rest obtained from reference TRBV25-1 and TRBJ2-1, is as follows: EADIYQTPRYLVIGTGKKITLECSQTMGHDKMYWYQQDPGMELHLIHYSYGVNSTEKGDLSSESTVSRIRTEHFPLTLESARPSHTSQYLCASSPLTGGRNEQFFGPGTRLTVL.

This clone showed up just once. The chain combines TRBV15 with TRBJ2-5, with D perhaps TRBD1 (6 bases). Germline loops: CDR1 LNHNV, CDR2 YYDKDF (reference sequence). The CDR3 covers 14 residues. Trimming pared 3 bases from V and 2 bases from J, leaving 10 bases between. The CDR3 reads CATSSYGTQETQYF. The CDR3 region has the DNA TGTGCCACCAGCAGCTATGGGACACAAGAGACCCAGTACTTC.

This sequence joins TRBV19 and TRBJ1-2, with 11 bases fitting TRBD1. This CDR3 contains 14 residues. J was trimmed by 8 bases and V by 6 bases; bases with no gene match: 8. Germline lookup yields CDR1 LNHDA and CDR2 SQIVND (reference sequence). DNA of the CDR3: TGTGCCAGTAGACTGGACAGGGGGCTTGGGGGCTACACCTTC. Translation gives CASRLDRGLGGYTF.

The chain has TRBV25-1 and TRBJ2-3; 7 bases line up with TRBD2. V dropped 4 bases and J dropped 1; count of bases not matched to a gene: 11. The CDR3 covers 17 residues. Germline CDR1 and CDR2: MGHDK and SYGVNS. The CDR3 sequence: CASSGVTSFRRTDTQYF. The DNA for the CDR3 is TGTGCCAGCAGTGGAGTGACTAGCTTCCGCCGCACAGATACGCAGTATTTT.

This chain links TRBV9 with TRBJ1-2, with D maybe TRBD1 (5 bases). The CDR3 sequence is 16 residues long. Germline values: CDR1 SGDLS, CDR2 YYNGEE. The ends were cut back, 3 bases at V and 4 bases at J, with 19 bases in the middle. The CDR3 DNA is TGTGCCAGCAGCGAGGCCCCCCAAACAGGATCCTATGGCTACACCTTC. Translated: CASSEAPQTGSYGYTF.

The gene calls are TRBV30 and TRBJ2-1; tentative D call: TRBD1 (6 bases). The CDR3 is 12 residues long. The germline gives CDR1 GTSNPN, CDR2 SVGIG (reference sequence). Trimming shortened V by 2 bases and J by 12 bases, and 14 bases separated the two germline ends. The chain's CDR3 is CAWSQARGLQFF. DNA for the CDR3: TGTGCCTGGAGTCAGGCCAGGGGATTGCAGTTCTTC. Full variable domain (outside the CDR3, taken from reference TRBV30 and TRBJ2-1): SQTIHQWPATLVQPVGSPLSLECTVEGTSNPNLYWYRQAAGRGLQLLFYSVGIGQISSEVPQNLSASRPQDRQFILSSKKLLLSDSGFYLCAWSQARGLQFFGPGTRLTVL.

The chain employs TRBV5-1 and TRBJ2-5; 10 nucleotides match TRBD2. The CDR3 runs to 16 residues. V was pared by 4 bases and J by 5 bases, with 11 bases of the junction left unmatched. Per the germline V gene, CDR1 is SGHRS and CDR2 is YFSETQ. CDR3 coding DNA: TGCGCCAGCAGCCTCCCAGCCAGCGGGGGGGCTGAGACCCAGTACTTC. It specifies CASSLPASGGAETQYF.

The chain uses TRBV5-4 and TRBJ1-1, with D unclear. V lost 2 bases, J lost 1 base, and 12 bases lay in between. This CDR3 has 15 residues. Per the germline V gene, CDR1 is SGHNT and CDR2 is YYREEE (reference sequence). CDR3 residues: CASSFFGGGNTEAFF. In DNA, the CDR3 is TGTGCCAGCAGCTTCTTCGGTGGAGGGAACACTGAAGCTTTCTTT.

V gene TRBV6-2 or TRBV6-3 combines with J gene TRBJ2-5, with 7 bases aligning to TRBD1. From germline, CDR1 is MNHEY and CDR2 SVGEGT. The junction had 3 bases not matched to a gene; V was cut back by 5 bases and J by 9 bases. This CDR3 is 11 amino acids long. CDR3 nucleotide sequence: TGTGCCAGCAGTGACGGGACAGCCCAGTACTTC. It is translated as CASSDGTAQYF.

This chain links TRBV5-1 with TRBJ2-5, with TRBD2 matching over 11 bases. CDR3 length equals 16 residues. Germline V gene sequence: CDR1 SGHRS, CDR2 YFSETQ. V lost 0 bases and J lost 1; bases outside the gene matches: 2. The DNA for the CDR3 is TGCGCCAGCAGCTTGGTTGGGACTAGCGGCCAAGAGACCCAGTACTTC. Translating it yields CASSLVGTSGQETQYF.